These 5 T cell receptor beta chains were all obtained from the same sample, sequenced in a study of T cell repertoires in cytomegalovirus infection. In TCRdb, the reads were re-called with MiXCR into one record per CDR3 protein. This sample carries roughly 87,000 distinct CDR3 sequences, roughly 29% of them seen once, and the ten largest clones take about 72%. Antigens for these TCRs are unknown. The sequences come from CD8+ T cells from cultured PBMCs, collected from culture after CMV antigen stimulation. These receptors all come from a human donor in good health (CMV status not recorded). Some clones in this sample may be carry-over from other donors' samples.

This clonotype was found a few times. The V gene is TRBV9, the J gene TRBJ1-2; TRBD1 matches 10 bases. Unmatched junction bases numbered 5, after V lost 3 bases and J lost 3 bases. Germline V gene data show CDR1 as SGDLS and CDR2 as YYNGEE. CDR3 length: 15 residues. The CDR3 bases are TGTGCCAGCAGCGCCACGGGACAGGGGTACTATGGCTACACCTTC. This sequence encodes CASSATGQGYYGYTF.

This clonotype was recorded a few times. The J gene is TRBJ2-1, the V gene TRBV7-8; TRBD2 matches 7 bases. CDR1 and CDR2 from the germline V gene are SGHVS and FQNEAQ. The CDR3 runs 14 residues. With V trimmed by 5 bases and J by 10 bases, 11 bases remained unmatched. CDR3 DNA: TGTGCCAGCAGCCCGCGGGAGAGGGATTGGGAGCAGTTCTTC. Protein product: CASSPRERDWEQFF.

This clonotype was picked up a small number of times. This rearrangement joins TRBV28 to TRBJ2-7, with 9 bases lining up with TRBD1. After removal of 8 bases from V and 3 bases from J, the junction contained 11 bases not matched to a gene. Per germline, CDR1 MDHEN and CDR2 SYDVKM. The CDR3 is 15 amino acids. DNA for the CDR3: TGTGCCAGCCAAAATTTACCGGGACAGGGCTACGAGCAGTACTTC. As protein: CASQNLPGQGYEQYF.

This clonotype was observed many times. This rearrangement joins TRBV6-5 to TRBJ2-2, with 9 bases fitting TRBD2. Germline V lookup: CDR1 MNHEY, CDR2 SVGAGI. V trimming: 7 bases; J trimming: 4 bases; junction bases outside the gene matches: 7. CDR3 length equals 15 residues. As DNA, the CDR3 is TGTGCCAGCACGCGGGGGGGGACCTCCACCGGGGAGCTGTTTTTT. As protein: CASTRGGTSTGELFF.

This sequence joins TRBV6-5 and TRBJ2-1; 7 bases map to TRBD2. CDR1 is MNHEY and CDR2 is SVGAGI in the germline V gene. V trimming: 6 bases; J trimming: 3 bases; junction bases outside the gene matches: 14. The CDR3 is 17 residues long. The CDR3 region is CASSHTGLSPIYNEQFF. CDR3 nucleotide sequence: TGTGCCAGCAGCCACACGGGACTATCTCCCATCTACAATGAGCAGTTCTTC.